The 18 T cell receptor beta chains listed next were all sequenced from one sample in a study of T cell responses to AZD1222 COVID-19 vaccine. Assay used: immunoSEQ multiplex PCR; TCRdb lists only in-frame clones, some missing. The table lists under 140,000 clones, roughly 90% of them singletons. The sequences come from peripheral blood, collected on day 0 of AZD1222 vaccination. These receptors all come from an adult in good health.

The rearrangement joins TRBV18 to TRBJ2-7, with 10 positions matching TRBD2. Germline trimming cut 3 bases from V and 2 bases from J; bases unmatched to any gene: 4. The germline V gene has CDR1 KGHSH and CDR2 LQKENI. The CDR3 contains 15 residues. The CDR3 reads CASSPVAGGAYEQYF. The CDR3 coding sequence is TGTGCCAGCTCACCTGTAGCGGGGGGCGCCTACGAGCAGTACTTC.

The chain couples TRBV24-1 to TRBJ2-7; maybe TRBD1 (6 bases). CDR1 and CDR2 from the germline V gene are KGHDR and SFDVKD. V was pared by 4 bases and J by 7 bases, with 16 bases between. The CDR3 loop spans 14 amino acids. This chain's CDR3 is CATSDPTQGWEQYF. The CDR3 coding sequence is TGTGCCACCAGTGACCCGACACAGGGATGGGAGCAGTACTTC.

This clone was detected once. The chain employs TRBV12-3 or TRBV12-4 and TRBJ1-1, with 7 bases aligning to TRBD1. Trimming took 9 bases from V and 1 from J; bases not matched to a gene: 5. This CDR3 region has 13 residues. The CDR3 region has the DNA TGTGCCAGTATCAGACAGGGGAACACTGAAGCTTTCTTT. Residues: CASIRQGNTEAFF.

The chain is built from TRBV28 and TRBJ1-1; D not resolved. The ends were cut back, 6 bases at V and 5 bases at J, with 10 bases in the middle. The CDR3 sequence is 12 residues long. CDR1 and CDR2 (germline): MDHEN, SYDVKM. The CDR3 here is CASSLLRTEAFF. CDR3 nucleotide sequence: TGTGCCAGCAGCCTACTGAGGACTGAAGCTTTCTTT.

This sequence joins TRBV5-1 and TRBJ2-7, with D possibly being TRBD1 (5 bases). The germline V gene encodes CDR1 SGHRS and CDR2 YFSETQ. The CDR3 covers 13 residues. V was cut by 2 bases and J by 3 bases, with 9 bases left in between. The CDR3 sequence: CASSFSGNYEQYF. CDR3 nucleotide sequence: TGCGCCAGCAGCTTCTCAGGGAACTACGAGCAGTACTTC.

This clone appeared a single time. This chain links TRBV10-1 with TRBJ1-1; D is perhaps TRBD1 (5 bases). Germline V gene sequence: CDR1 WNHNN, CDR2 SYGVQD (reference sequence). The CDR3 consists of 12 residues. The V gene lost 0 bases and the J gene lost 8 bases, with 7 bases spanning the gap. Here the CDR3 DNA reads TGCGCCAGCAGTGAGTCCGGGGCGGAAGCTTTCTTT. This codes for CASSESGAEAFF.

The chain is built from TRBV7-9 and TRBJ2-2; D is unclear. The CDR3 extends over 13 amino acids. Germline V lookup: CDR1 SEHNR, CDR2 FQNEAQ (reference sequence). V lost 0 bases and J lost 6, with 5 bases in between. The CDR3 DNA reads TGTGCCAGCAGCTTAGCAGGGCCCGGGGAGCTGTTTTTT. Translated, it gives CASSLAGPGELFF.

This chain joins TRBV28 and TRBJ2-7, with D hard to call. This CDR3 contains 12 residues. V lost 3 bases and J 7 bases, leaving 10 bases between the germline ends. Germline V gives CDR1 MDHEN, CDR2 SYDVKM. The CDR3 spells CASSFARREQYF. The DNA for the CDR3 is TGTGCCAGCAGTTTCGCCCGGAGAGAGCAGTACTTC.

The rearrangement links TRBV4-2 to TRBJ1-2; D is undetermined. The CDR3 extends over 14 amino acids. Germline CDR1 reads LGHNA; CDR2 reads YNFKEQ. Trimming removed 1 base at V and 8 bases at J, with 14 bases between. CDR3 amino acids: CASSQASRLGGYTF. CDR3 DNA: TGTGCCAGCAGCCAAGCGTCCCGCTTGGGGGGCTACACCTTC.

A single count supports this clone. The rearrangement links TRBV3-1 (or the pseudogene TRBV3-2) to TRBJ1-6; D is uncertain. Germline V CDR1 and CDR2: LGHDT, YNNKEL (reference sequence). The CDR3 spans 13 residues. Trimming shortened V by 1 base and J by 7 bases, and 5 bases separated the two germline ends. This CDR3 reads CASSQGENSPLHF. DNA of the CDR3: TGTGCCAGCAGCCAAGGGGAAAATTCACCCCTCCACTTT.

The CDR3 is CASGGCANEKLFF. The CDR3 bases are TGCGCCAGCGGCGGATGTGCTAATGAAAAACTGTTTTTT. This chain joins TRBV10-1 and TRBJ1-4, with D unresolved. The CDR3 is made up of 13 amino acids. V lost 8 bases and J 3 bases, leaving 10 bases between the germline ends. Germline lookup yields CDR1 WNHNN and CDR2 SYGVQD (reference sequence).

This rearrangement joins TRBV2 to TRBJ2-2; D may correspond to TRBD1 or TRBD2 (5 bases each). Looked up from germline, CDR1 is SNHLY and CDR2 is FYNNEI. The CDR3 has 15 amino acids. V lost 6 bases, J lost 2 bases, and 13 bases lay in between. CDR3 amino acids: CASRKPGANTGELFF. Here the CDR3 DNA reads TGTGCCAGCAGGAAGCCCGGGGCTAACACCGGGGAGCTGTTTTTT.

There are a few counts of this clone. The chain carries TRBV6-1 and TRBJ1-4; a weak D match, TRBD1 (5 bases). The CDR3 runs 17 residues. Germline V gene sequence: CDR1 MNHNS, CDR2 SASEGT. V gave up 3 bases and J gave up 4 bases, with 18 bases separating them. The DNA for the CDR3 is TGTGCCAGCAGTGAGGGGAGCAGGGCCTCTTATAATGAAAAACTGTTTTTT. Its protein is CASSEGSRASYNEKLFF.

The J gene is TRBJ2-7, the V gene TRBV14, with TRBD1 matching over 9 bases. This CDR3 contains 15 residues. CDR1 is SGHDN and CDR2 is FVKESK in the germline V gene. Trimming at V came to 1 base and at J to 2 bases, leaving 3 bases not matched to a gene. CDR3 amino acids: CASSQGQGGAYEQYF. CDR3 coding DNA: TGTGCCAGCAGCCAAGGACAGGGGGGAGCCTACGAGCAGTACTTC.

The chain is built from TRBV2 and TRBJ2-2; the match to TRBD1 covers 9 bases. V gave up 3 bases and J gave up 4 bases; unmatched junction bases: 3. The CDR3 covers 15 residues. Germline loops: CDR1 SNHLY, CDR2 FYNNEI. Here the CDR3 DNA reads TGTGCCAGCAGTGAGACAGGGGGGCGCACCGGGGAGCTGTTTTTT. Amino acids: CASSETGGRTGELFF. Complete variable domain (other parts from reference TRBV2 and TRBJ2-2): EPEVTQTPSHQVTQMGQEVILRCVPISNHLYFYWYRQILGQKVEFLVSFYNNEISEKSEIFDDQFSVERPDGSNFTLKIRSTKLEDSAMYFCASSETGGRTGELFFGEGSRLTVL.

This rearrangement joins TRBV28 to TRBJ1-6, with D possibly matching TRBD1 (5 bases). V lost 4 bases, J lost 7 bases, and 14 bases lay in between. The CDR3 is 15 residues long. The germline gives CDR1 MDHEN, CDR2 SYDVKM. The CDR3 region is CASSYQGRRNSPLHF. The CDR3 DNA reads TGTGCCAGCAGTTACCAGGGACGTAGGAATTCACCCCTCCACTTT.

The CDR3 DNA reads TGTGCCAGCAGCCCGAGGGGACTAGCGGGGCCCACCGGGGAGCTGTTTTTT. Translating it yields CASSPRGLAGPTGELFF. The chain couples TRBV7-9 to TRBJ2-2, with 13 bases lining up with TRBD2. Trimming at V came to 5 bases and at J to 4 bases, leaving 7 bases not matched to a gene. Germline CDR1 and CDR2: SEHNR and FQNEAQ (reference sequence). This CDR3 has 17 residues.

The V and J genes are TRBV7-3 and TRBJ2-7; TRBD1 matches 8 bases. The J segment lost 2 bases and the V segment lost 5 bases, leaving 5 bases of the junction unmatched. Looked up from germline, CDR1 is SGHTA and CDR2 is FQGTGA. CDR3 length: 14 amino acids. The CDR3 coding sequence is TGTGCCAGCAGCCTACAGGGGGGCACCTACGAGCAGTACTTC. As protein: CASSLQGGTYEQYF.